One sample yielded the 21 T cell receptor beta chains listed below, sequenced in a study of vaccination effects on CD4 cells after COVID-19. Sequencing was preceded by expansion of antigen-specific CD4+ T cells with viral peptide pools in the ViraFEST assay. Isolating CD4+ T cells followed roughly ten days of culture. Two-dose vaccination with either BNT162b2 or mRNA-1273 was given to the participants. Assay: immunoSEQ multiplex PCR; the TCRdb copy retains only in-frame clones and omits some. The sample holds tens of thousands of clones, around three quarters seen once. No antigen has been identified for these receptors. The material was CD4+ T cells from PBMCs cultured with HCoV-OC43 spike peptides, obtained after COVID-19 vaccination. This sample's subset: HCoV-OC43 spike overlapping peptide pool stimulation. The source is a human donor who received a COVID-19 vaccine.

The chain employs TRBV27 and TRBJ2-7; the D gene is possibly TRBD2 (6 bases). The CDR3 length is 17 residues. Trimming took off 5 bases at V and 5 bases at J, with 25 bases between the two ends. The germline V gene encodes CDR1 MNHEY and CDR2 SMNVEV (reference sequence). The CDR3 reads CASSPTSGRGKINEQYF. CDR3 nucleotide sequence: TGTGCCAGCAGTCCGACCTCAGGACGGGGGAAGATAAACGAGCAGTACTTC.

The V call is TRBV6-5, the J call TRBJ1-2, with no clear D. V was clipped by 7 bases and J by 0 bases, with 9 bases between them. In germline, CDR1 is MNHEY, CDR2 SVGAGI. The CDR3 has 13 residues. In DNA, the CDR3 is TGTGCCAGCAATATACCGCCTAACTATGGCTACACCTTC. It is translated as CASNIPPNYGYTF.

This clone was seen more than once but under ten times. This rearrangement joins TRBV5-6 to TRBJ2-2, with a weak D call TRBD1 (5 bases). The CDR3 runs to 15 residues. V dropped 0 bases and J dropped 7 bases, with 13 bases sitting between them. The germline V gene has CDR1 SGHDT and CDR2 YYEEEE. CDR3 sequence reads: CASSLVDRVRGELFF. The CDR3 nucleotides are TGTGCCAGCAGCTTGGTCGACAGAGTCCGCGGGGAGCTGTTTTTT.

Details on this clone: The same CDR3 can be traced to other DNA sequences in this sample. The chain uses TRBV10-3 and TRBJ1-2; D may be TRBD1 (6 bases). Germline V gene lookup returns CDR1 ENHRY and CDR2 SYGVKD. The CDR3 contains 13 residues. The V end was cut by 2 bases, the J end by 3 bases, with 7 bases between. DNA for the CDR3: TGTGCCATCAGTGAGAGGGGGGACTATGGCTACACCTTC. Translating it yields CAISERGDYGYTF.

The table lists this clone with many counts. The rearrangement links TRBV5-1 to TRBJ2-1; D not certain. Germline V gives CDR1 SGHRS, CDR2 YFSETQ. The CDR3 runs 11 residues. V shed 3 bases and J shed 5 bases, with 3 bases lying between them. The CDR3 DNA follows: TGCGCCAGCAGCTCAAACAATGAGCAGTTCTTC. It encodes CASSSNNEQFF.

This clone was seen more than once but under ten times. The chain employs TRBV5-6 and TRBJ1-3, with unresolved D. This CDR3 region has 16 residues. Trimming shortened V by 4 bases and J by 0 bases, and 14 bases separated the two germline ends. Germline loops: CDR1 SGHDT, CDR2 YYEEEE. The CDR3 DNA sequence: TGTGCCAGCAGCCCGACTATTGGGCACTCTGGAAACACCATATATTTT. Residues: CASSPTIGHSGNTIYF.

The J gene is TRBJ2-3, the V gene TRBV13, with D tentatively TRBD1 (5 bases). Trimming took 5 bases from V and 4 from J, leaving 19 bases between them. CDR3 length: 16 residues. CDR1 and CDR2 (germline): PRHDT, FYEKMQ (reference sequence). DNA of the CDR3: TGTGCCAGCAGCGACTCGAGACAGTCGGGCGCAGATACGCAGTATTTT. This gives the protein CASSDSRQSGADTQYF.

Only one count was recorded for this clone. V is TRBV10-3 and J is TRBJ1-2; 7 bases align to TRBD1. The germline CDR1 and CDR2 sequences are ENHRY and SYGVKD. The trim removed 0 bases at V and 0 bases at J, leaving 22 bases unmatched. The CDR3 sequence is 22 residues long. CDR3 in amino acids: CAISESWDRNPTTPFANYGYTF. In nucleotides, the CDR3 is TGTGCCATCAGTGAGTCGTGGGACAGAAATCCAACTACTCCGTTCGCTAACTATGGCTACACCTTC.

The rearrangement links TRBV24-1 to TRBJ1-5; 12 bases match TRBD1. The trim removed 2 bases at V and 7 bases at J, leaving 17 bases unmatched. Per the germline V gene, CDR1 is KGHDR and CDR2 is SFDVKD. The CDR3 contains 20 residues. The CDR3 region is CATSDSLLYGTGGEEQPQHF. The CDR3, as DNA: TGTGCCACCAGTGATTCCCTCTTGTATGGGACAGGGGGCGAGGAGCAGCCCCAGCATTTT.

This clone was counted a few times. The J gene is TRBJ1-4, the V gene TRBV5-4; 7 nucleotides match TRBD1. The ends lost 3 bases at V and 8 bases at J; junction bases unmatched: 4. Germline lookup yields CDR1 SGHNT and CDR2 YYREEE (reference sequence). This CDR3 has 13 amino acids. The CDR3 DNA is TGTGCCAGCAGCTCAGGGGGGAGCGAAAAACTGTTTTTT. Residues: CASSSGGSEKLFF.

The V call is TRBV30, the J call TRBJ1-2; 9 bases align to TRBD1. In germline, CDR1 is GTSNPN, CDR2 SVGIG (reference sequence). There are 12 residues in the CDR3. Germline trimming cut 5 bases from V and 7 bases from J; bases unmatched to any gene: 5. CDR3 nucleotides: TGTGCCTGGTCGACAGGGGGAAGTGGCTACACCTTC. Translating it yields CAWSTGGSGYTF.

J is TRBJ1-4 and V is TRBV10-3, with a possible D match to TRBD1 (5 bases). The CDR3 has 15 residues. In germline, CDR1 is ENHRY, CDR2 SYGVKD. Trimming cost V 0 bases and J 3 bases, with 8 bases left between them. CDR3 protein: CAISESGVPNEKLFF. The DNA for the CDR3 is TGTGCCATCAGTGAGTCAGGGGTTCCTAATGAAAAACTGTTTTTT.

This clone was picked up one time. The chain has TRBV19 and TRBJ1-2; a possible D gene is TRBD1 (6 bases). CDR3 length: 13 amino acids. The V gene's germline CDR1 is LNHDA and CDR2 SQIVND (reference sequence). V shed 2 bases and J shed 8 bases, with 12 bases lying between them. The CDR3 protein is CASSIPGEKGYTF. The CDR3 DNA sequence: TGTGCCAGTAGTATACCAGGGGAGAAGGGCTACACCTTC.

This chain uses TRBV6-5 with TRBJ2-5, with no clear D. This CDR3 comprises 14 residues. The V gene lost 5 bases and the J gene lost 0 bases, with 10 bases spanning the gap. CDR1 MNHEY and CDR2 SVGAGI come from the germline V gene. In DNA form, the CDR3 reads TGTGCCAGCAGTCAGGACCGAAACCAAGAGACCCAGTACTTC. It encodes CASSQDRNQETQYF.

The chain couples TRBV9 to TRBJ2-3, with TRBD2 matching over 8 bases. The germline V gene has CDR1 SGDLS and CDR2 YYNGEE. V shed 2 bases and J 2 bases; nucleotides not matched to a gene: 7. This CDR3 has 16 residues. CDR3: CASSVTAGVSTDTQYF. CDR3 DNA: TGTGCCAGCAGCGTTACAGCGGGAGTCTCCACAGATACGCAGTATTTT. Full variable domain (outside the CDR3, taken from reference TRBV9 and TRBJ2-3): DSGVTQTPKHLITATGQRVTLRCSPRSGDLSVYWYQQSLDQGLQFLIQYYNGEERAKGNILERFSAQQFPDLHSELNLSSLELGDSALYFCASSVTAGVSTDTQYFGPGTRLTVL.

The V call is TRBV5-6, the J call TRBJ1-2; D may be TRBD1 (6 bases). This CDR3 spans 17 amino acids. The V end lost 5 bases, the J end lost 2 bases, and 22 bases lay between the germline ends. The germline V gene has CDR1 SGHDT and CDR2 YYEEEE. This CDR3 reads CASRCGGGRSLNYGYTF. The CDR3 DNA follows: TGTGCCAGCAGATGCGGGGGGGGCAGATCTTTAAACTATGGCTACACCTTC.

The chain couples TRBV7-2 to TRBJ2-1, with 7 bases lining up with TRBD2. Germline lookup yields CDR1 SGHTA and CDR2 FQGNSA. The V gene end was trimmed by 0 bases and the J gene end by 8 bases; junction bases not matched to a gene: 10. The CDR3 extends over 16 amino acids. The CDR3 reads CASSLAGTTDGYEQFF. Here the CDR3 DNA reads TGTGCCAGCAGCTTAGCTGGGACTACCGATGGGTATGAGCAGTTCTTC.

The chain couples TRBV28 to TRBJ2-3; D might be TRBD1 (5 bases). Per the germline V gene, CDR1 is MDHEN and CDR2 is SYDVKM. Deletions cut 8 bases from V and 3 bases from J, with 15 bases between. The CDR3 contains 14 residues. Here the CDR3 reads CASQLGRKTDTQYF. The CDR3 bases are TGTGCCAGCCAACTGGGGCGGAAGACAGATACGCAGTATTTT.

The rearrangement links TRBV14 to TRBJ2-7; 12 nucleotides match TRBD2. The CDR3 is 19 residues long. Germline CDR1 reads SGHDN; CDR2 reads FVKESK. The V gene end was trimmed by 4 bases and the J gene end by 2 bases; junction bases not matched to a gene: 15. In nucleotides, the CDR3 is TGTGCCAGCAGCCGGATTTCCGGGACTAGCGGGCTGGGTACCTACGAGCAGTACTTC. This translates into CASSRISGTSGLGTYEQYF.

The chain employs TRBV3-1 (or the pseudogene TRBV3-2) and TRBJ1-2; maybe TRBD1 (5 bases). The V and J ends lost 0 bases and 13 bases respectively, with 12 bases between them. CDR1 is LGHDT, CDR2 YNNKEL, per germline (reference sequence). The CDR3 has 12 residues. The CDR3 protein is CASSQETRVRTF. The CDR3 DNA follows: TGTGCCAGCAGCCAAGAAACCAGGGTTCGCACCTTC.

The gene calls are TRBV27 and TRBJ1-3, with D possibly being TRBD1 (5 bases). CDR3 length: 14 residues. Germline CDR1 and CDR2: MNHEY and SMNVEV (reference sequence). The V gene lost 5 bases and the J gene lost 0 bases, with 8 bases spanning the gap. As DNA, the CDR3 is TGTGCCAGCAGTCCCCAGGGCTCTGGAAACACCATATATTTT. Translated: CASSPQGSGNTIYF.